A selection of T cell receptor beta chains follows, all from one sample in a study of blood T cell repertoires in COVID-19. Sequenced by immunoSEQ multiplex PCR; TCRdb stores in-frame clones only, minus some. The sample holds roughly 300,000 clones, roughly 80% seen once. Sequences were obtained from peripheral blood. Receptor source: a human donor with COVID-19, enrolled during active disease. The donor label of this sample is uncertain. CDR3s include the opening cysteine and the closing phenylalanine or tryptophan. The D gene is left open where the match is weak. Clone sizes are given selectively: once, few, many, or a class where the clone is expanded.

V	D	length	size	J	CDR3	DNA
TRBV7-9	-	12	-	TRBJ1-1	CASSEGAGEAFF	TGTGCCAGCAGCGAAGGAGCAGGGGAAGCTTTCTTT
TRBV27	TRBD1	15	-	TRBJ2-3	CASSPSRDRSDTQYF	TGTGCCAGCAGTCCTTCCCGGGACAGGTCAGATACGCAGTATTTT
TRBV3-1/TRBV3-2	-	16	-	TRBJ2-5	CASSHTSGGGEETQYF	TGTGCCAGCAGCCACACTAGCGGAGGGGGCGAAGAGACCCAGTACTTC
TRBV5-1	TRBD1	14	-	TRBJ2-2	CASTTQGVTGELFF	TGCGCCAGCACAACACAGGGGGTCACCGGGGAGCTGTTTTTT
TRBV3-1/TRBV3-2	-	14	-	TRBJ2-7	CASSQDFRPREQYF	TGTGCCAGCAGCCAAGATTTCAGGCCTCGCGAGCAGTACTTC
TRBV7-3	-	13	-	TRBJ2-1	CASSSSRGHEQFF	TGTGCCAGCAGCTCTTCGCGTGGGCATGAGCAGTTCTTC
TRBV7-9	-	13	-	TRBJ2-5	CASRGGARETQYF	TGTGCCAGCAGGGGAGGAGCCAGGGAGACCCAGTACTTC
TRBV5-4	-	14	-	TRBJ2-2	CATRTTANTGELFF	TGTGCCACCCGAACGACAGCGAACACCGGGGAGCTGTTTTTT
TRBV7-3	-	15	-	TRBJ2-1	CASSSSGLGINEQFF	TGTGCCAGCAGCTCCTCGGGACTGGGGATTAATGAGCAGTTCTTC
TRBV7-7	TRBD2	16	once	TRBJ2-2	CASSLGTSPNTGELFF	TGTGCTAGCAGCTTAGGGACTAGCCCGAACACCGGGGAGCTGTTTTTT
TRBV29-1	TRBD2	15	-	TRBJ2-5	CSVGGASGRVETQYF	TGCAGCGTTGGGGGGGCTAGCGGGAGAGTAGAGACCCAGTACTTC
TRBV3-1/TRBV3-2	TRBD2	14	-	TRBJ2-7	CASSLPGLAGAAYF	TGTGCCAGCAGCCTACCGGGACTAGCGGGAGCTGCGTACTTC
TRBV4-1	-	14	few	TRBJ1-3	CASSRPFSGNTIYF	TGCGCCAGCAGCCGGCCCTTCTCTGGAAACACCATATATTTT
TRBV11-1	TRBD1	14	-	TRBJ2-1	CASSGQVSYNEQFF	TGTGCCAGCAGCGGACAGGTCAGCTACAATGAGCAGTTCTTC
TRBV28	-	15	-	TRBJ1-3	CASSLRDLGGNTIYF	TGTGCCAGCAGTTTACGGGATTTAGGTGGAAACACCATATATTTT
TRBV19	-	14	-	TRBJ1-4	CASRPGPANEKLFF	TGTGCCAGTAGGCCGGGTCCCGCAAATGAAAAACTGTTTTTT
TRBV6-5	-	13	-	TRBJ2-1	CASTRPGSSAEFF	TGTGCCAGCACCCGGCCTGGGAGCTCAGCGGAGTTCTTC
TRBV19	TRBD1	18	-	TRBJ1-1	CASSPRTRTGLIRTEAFF	TGTGCCAGTAGTCCGAGGACCAGGACAGGGTTAATACGCACTGAAGCTTTCTTT
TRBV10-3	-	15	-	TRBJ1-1	CAISVPGGPNTEAFF	TGTGCCATCAGTGTCCCAGGCGGGCCGAACACTGAAGCTTTCTTT
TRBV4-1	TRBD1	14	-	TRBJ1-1	CASSQGTGRVGAFF	TGCGCCAGCAGCCAAGGGACAGGGAGGGTTGGAGCTTTCTTT
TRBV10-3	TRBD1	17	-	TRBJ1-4	CAISSWDRGAGGEKLFF	TGTGCCATCAGTTCTTGGGACAGGGGGGCCGGAGGCGAAAAACTGTTTTTT
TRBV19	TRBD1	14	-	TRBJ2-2	CASRTTGGLGELFF	TGTGCCAGTAGGACGACAGGGGGCTTGGGGGAGCTGTTTTTT
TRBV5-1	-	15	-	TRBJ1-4	CASSLYTGSYEKLFF	TGCGCCAGCAGCTTATATACAGGGTCGTATGAAAAACTGTTTTTT
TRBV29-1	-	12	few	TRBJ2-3	CSVRRSTDTQYF	TGCAGCGTTCGGAGAAGCACAGATACGCAGTATTTT
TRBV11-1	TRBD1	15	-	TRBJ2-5	CASSLGDRGIETQYF	TGTGCCAGCAGCTTGGGGGACAGGGGGATAGAGACCCAGTACTTC
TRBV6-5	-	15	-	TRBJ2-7	CASSYSMTGDYEQYF	TGTGCCAGCAGTTACTCGATGACCGGAGACTACGAGCAGTACTTC
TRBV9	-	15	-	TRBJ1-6	CASSVNDNEISPLHF	TGTGCCAGCAGCGTAAACGACAACGAGATTTCACCCCTCCACTTT
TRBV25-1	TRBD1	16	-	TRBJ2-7	CASSEPGTGTIHEQYF	TGTGCCAGCAGTGAGCCTGGGACAGGGACTATACACGAGCAGTACTTC
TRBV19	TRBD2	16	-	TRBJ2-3	CASSTTRTSGTDTQYF	TGTGCCAGTAGTACCACTCGGACTAGCGGGACAGATACGCAGTATTTT
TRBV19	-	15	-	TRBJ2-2	CASSIQGRDTGELFF	TGTGCCAGTAGTATTCAGGGTAGGGACACCGGGGAGCTGTTTTTT
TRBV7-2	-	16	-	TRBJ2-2	CASSLSSTADTGELFF	TGTGCCAGCAGCTTAAGCTCTACGGCGGACACCGGGGAGCTGTTTTTT
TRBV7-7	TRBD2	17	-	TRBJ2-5	CASSLGGLAGRGETQYF	TGTGCTAGCAGCTTAGGGGGACTAGCGGGAAGAGGGGAGACCCAGTACTTC
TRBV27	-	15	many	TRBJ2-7	CASSLFVGATYEQYF	TGTGCCAGCAGTTTATTTGTTGGAGCCACCTACGAGCAGTACTTC
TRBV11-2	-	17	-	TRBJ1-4	CASSLDPPQGTGEKLFF	TGTGCCAGCAGCTTAGACCCCCCACAGGGCACGGGTGAAAAACTGTTTTTT
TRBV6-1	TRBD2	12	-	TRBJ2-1	CASSEGASGKFF	TGTGCCAGCAGTGAAGGGGCTAGCGGGAAGTTCTTC
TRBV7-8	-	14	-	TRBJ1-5	CASSFDSFRRPQHF	TGTGCCAGCAGCTTCGACAGTTTTCGCAGGCCCCAGCATTTT
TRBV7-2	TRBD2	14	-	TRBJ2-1	CASALAVSYNEQFF	TGTGCCAGCGCACTAGCGGTCTCCTACAATGAGCAGTTCTTC
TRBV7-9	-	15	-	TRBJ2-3	CASSLGVVLGDTQYF	TGTGCCAGCAGCTTAGGTGTGGTGCTAGGAGATACGCAGTATTTT
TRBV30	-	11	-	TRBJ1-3	CAWTSGNTIYF	TGTGCCTGGACTTCTGGAAACACCATATATTTT
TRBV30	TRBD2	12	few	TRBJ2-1	CAWSSLAGVQFF	TGTGCCTGGAGTTCCCTAGCGGGAGTGCAGTTCTTC
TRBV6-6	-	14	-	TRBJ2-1	CASSYSQVVSEQFF	TGTGCCAGCAGTTACTCGCAGGTTGTTAGTGAGCAGTTCTTC
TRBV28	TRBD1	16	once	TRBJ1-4	CASETGGFTTNEKLFF	TGTGCCAGTGAGACAGGGGGTTTTACAACTAATGAAAAACTGTTTTTT